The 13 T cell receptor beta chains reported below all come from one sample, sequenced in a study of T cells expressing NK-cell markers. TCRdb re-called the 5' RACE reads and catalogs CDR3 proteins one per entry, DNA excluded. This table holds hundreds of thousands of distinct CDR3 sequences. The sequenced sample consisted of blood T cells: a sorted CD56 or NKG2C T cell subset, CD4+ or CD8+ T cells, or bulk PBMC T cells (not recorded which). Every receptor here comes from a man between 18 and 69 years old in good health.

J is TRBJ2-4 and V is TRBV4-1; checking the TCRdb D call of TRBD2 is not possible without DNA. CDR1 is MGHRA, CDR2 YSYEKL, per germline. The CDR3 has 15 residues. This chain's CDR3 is CASSHLTSGGAKQYF.

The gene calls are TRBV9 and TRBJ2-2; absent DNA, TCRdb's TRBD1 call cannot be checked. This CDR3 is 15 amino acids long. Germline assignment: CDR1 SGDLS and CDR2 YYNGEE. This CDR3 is CASSATGLGAGELFF.

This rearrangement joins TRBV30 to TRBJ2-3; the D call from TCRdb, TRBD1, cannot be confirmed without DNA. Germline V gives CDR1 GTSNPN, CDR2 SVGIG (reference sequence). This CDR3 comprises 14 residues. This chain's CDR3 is CAWGDRGSTDTQYF.

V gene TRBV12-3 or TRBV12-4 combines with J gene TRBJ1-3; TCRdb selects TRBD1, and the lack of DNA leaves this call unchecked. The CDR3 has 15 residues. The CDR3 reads CASSTNTGGGNTIYF.

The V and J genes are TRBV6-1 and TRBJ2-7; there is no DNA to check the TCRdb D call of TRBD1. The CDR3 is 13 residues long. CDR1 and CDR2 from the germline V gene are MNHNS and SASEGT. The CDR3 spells CASRPGTLYEQYF.

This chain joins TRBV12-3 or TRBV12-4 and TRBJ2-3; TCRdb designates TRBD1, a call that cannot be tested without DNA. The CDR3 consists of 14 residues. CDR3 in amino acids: CATGRQGVTDTQYF.

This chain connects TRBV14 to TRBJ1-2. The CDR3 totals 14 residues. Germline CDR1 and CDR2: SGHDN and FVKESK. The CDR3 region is CASSQIGSNYGYTF.

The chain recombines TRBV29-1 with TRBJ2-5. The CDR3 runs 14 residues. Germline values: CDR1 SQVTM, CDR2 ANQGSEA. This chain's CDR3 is CSVGRPFREETQYF. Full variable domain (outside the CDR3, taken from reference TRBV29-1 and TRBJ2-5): SAVISQKPSRDICQRGTSLTIQCQVDSQVTMMFWYRQQPGQSLTLIATANQGSEATYESGFVIDKFPISRPNLTFSTLTVSNMSPEDSSIYLCSVGRPFREETQYFGPGTRLLVL.

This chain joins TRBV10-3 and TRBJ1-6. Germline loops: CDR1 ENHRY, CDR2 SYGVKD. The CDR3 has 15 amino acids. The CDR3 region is CAISESKEYNSPLHF.

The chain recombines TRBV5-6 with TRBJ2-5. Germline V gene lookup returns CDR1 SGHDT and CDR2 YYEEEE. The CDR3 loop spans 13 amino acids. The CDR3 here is CASSSYRRETQYF.

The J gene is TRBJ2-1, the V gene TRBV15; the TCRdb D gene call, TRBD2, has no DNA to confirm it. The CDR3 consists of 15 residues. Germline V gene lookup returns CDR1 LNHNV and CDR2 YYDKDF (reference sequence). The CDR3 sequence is CATSRGLADHNEQFF.

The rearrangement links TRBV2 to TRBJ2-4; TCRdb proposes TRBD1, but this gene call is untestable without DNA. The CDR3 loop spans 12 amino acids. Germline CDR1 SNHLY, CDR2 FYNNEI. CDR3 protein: CASGEDRRIQYF.

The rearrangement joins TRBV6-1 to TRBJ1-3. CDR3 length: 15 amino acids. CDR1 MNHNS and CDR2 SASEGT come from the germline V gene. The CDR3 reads CASSRPDSSGNTIYF.